These 26 T cell receptor beta chains were sequenced from one sample in a study of T cell responses to AZD1222 COVID-19 vaccine. Here immunoSEQ multiplex PCR was the method, and the copy in TCRdb shows in-frame clones only, minus some. The table lists approximately 140,000 clones, 90% of them singletons. This sample comprised peripheral blood, obtained 28 days after the second AZD1222 dose. These receptors were taken from an adult who received the AZD1222 COVID-19 vaccine.

The rearrangement links TRBV3-1 (or the pseudogene TRBV3-2) to TRBJ2-7; D not certain. V lost 0 bases, J lost 2 bases, and 11 bases lay in between. Germline CDR1 and CDR2: LGHDT and YNNKEL (reference sequence). This CDR3 comprises 15 residues. CDR3 sequence: CASSQDRGVAYEQYF. Here the CDR3 DNA reads TGTGCCAGCAGCCAAGATCGAGGTGTAGCCTACGAGCAGTACTTC.

The CDR3: CASSPPQREVGEQYF. CDR3 bases: TGTGCCAGCAGCCCCCCGCAGCGGGAGGTCGGGGAGCAGTACTTC. The genes are TRBV25-1 and TRBJ2-7, with TRBD2 identical over 9 bases. The CDR3 covers 15 residues. V was clipped by 6 bases and J by 7 bases; unmatched bases: 13. Germline V lookup: CDR1 MGHDK, CDR2 SYGVNS.

The rearrangement links TRBV25-1 to TRBJ2-5, with TRBD2 matching 13 bases. The CDR3 covers 15 residues. Losses at the gene ends were 3 bases for V and 4 bases for J; bases not matched to a gene: 2. Looked up from germline, CDR1 is MGHDK and CDR2 is SYGVNS. The CDR3 region is CASSDRTSGRETQYF. CDR3 nucleotide sequence: TGTGCCAGCAGTGACAGGACTAGCGGGAGAGAGACCCAGTACTTC.

The rearrangement joins TRBV18 to TRBJ1-1, with 10 bases lining up with TRBD1. The CDR3 has 16 residues. V shed 3 bases and J 4 bases; nucleotides not matched to a gene: 8. The germline V gene encodes CDR1 KGHSH and CDR2 LQKENI. The CDR3, as DNA: TGTGCCAGCTCACCGGCTTCGGGACAGGGGAGCACTGAAGCTTTCTTT. Translation gives CASSPASGQGSTEAFF.

This clone was recorded once. The chain recombines TRBV6-1 with TRBJ2-7; TRBD1 is a possible D gene (7 bases). V lost 4 bases and J lost 3, with 22 bases in between. Germline V CDR1 and CDR2: MNHNS, SASEGT. The CDR3 is 17 residues long. The CDR3 DNA reads as TGTGCCAGCAGTGTAGCGGCCGTGACAGGGCGCTACTACGAGCAGTACTTC. Translated: CASSVAAVTGRYYEQYF.

Only a few counts were recorded for this clone. The gene calls are TRBV7-2 and TRBJ1-1; D might be TRBD1 (5 bases). V lost 2 bases and J lost 5, with 12 bases in between. Germline V CDR1 and CDR2: SGHTA, FQGNSA. The CDR3 sequence is 14 residues long. As DNA, the CDR3 is TGTGCCAGCAGCTTACGGGTCGGGGGGACTGAAGCTTTCTTT. Translating gives CASSLRVGGTEAFF. The variable domain in full, with the rest retrieved from reference TRBV7-2 and TRBJ1-1, is GAGVSQSPSNKVTEKGKDVELRCDPISGHTALYWYRQSLGQGLEFLIYFQGNSAPDKSGLPSDRFSAERTGGSVSTLTIQRTQQEDSAVYLCASSLRVGGTEAFFGQGTRLTVV.

The chain recombines TRBV3-1 (or the pseudogene TRBV3-2) with TRBJ1-6; D unclear. V lost 2 bases and J lost 7, with 12 bases in between. Germline V lookup: CDR1 LGHDT, CDR2 YNNKEL (reference sequence). The CDR3 sequence is 15 residues long. The CDR3: CASSQIGQANSPLHF. The DNA for the CDR3 is TGTGCCAGCAGCCAAATAGGCCAAGCCAATTCACCCCTCCACTTT.

In its sample, this clone was seen once. The gene calls are TRBV12-3 or TRBV12-4 and TRBJ2-7; 7 bases match TRBD2. V was clipped by 1 base and J by 6 bases; unmatched bases: 3. The CDR3 consists of 13 residues. CDR3 sequence: CASSLGLAVEQYF. DNA for the CDR3: TGTGCCAGCAGTTTAGGCCTAGCGGTCGAGCAGTACTTC.

The chain couples TRBV3-1 (or the pseudogene TRBV3-2) to TRBJ1-5; D is perhaps TRBD1 (5 bases). Germline lookup yields CDR1 LGHDT and CDR2 YNNKEL (reference sequence). The CDR3 covers 14 residues. The V gene lost 1 base and the J gene lost 2 bases, with 6 bases spanning the gap. The CDR3 DNA follows: TGTGCCAGCAGCCAAGTACAGGGCAATCAGCCCCAGCATTTT. The encoded protein is CASSQVQGNQPQHF.

The chain is built from TRBV19 and TRBJ2-7; 8 nucleotides align to TRBD1. Germline assignment: CDR1 LNHDA and CDR2 SQIVND (reference sequence). Trimming at V came to 5 bases and at J to 2 bases, leaving 8 bases not matched to a gene. This CDR3 is built from 15 residues. The CDR3 DNA follows: TGTGCCAGTAGTGCCGCACAGGACAGGGCCTACGAGCAGTACTTC. Translating gives CASSAAQDRAYEQYF.

This clone was counted once. The rearrangement links TRBV3-1 (or the pseudogene TRBV3-2) to TRBJ2-5; 9 bases fit TRBD2. The CDR3 spans 14 residues. The V and J ends lost 4 bases and 5 bases, in that order; junction bases with no gene match: 5. CDR1 and CDR2 (germline): LGHDT, YNNKEL (reference sequence). CDR3 loop: CASSLAGGRETQYF. CDR3 nucleotides: TGTGCCAGCAGCCTTGCGGGAGGGCGGGAGACCCAGTACTTC.

A single count supports this clone. V gene TRBV15 combines with J gene TRBJ1-1, with D unresolved. Trimming took 0 bases from V and 2 from J, leaving 4 bases between them. CDR3 length: 13 residues. CDR1 is LNHNV and CDR2 is YYDKDF in the germline V gene (reference sequence). The CDR3 sequence: CATSRDSNTEAFF. As DNA, the CDR3 is TGTGCCACCAGCAGAGACTCCAACACTGAAGCTTTCTTT.

The chain links TRBV5-1 to TRBJ1-2; 7 nucleotides line up with TRBD1. V gave up 2 bases and J gave up 4 bases; unmatched junction bases: 5. Germline lookup yields CDR1 SGHRS and CDR2 YFSETQ. The CDR3 runs 14 residues. The CDR3 loop reads CASSFSGGTYGYTF. CDR3 DNA sequence: TGCGCCAGCAGCTTCTCAGGGGGTACCTATGGCTACACCTTC.

This clone was counted a single time. This chain uses TRBV7-9 with TRBJ1-1, with no clear D. The CDR3 consists of 12 residues. CDR1 is SEHNR, CDR2 FQNEAQ, per germline (reference sequence). V was trimmed by 4 bases and J by 6 bases, leaving 9 bases between them. The CDR3 region has the DNA TGTGCCAGCAGCTCCAGTGGGGCTGAAGCTTTCTTT. Its translation is CASSSSGAEAFF.

V usage is TRBV18 and J usage is TRBJ1-5; D unresolved. Germline loops: CDR1 KGHSH, CDR2 LQKENI. Trimming cost V 2 bases and J 4 bases, with 6 bases left between them. This CDR3 spans 13 amino acids. Here the CDR3 DNA reads TGTGCCAGCTCACCATCCGGAAATCAGCCCCAGCATTTT. Protein sequence: CASSPSGNQPQHF. The whole variable domain, remainder taken from reference TRBV18 and TRBJ1-5, is NAGVMQNPRHLVRRRGQEARLRCSPMKGHSHVYWYRQLPEEGLKFMVYLQKENIIDESGMPKERFSAEFPKEGPSILRIQQVVRGDSAAYFCASSPSGNQPQHFGDGTRLSIL.

The chain carries TRBV3-1 (or the pseudogene TRBV3-2) and TRBJ2-3; D gene uncertain. This CDR3 has 13 residues. CDR1 is LGHDT and CDR2 is YNNKEL in the germline V gene (reference sequence). V was clipped by 1 base and J by 6 bases, with 8 bases between them. CDR3 protein: CASSQVDRDTQYF. The CDR3 DNA reads as TGTGCCAGCAGCCAAGTCGACCGCGATACGCAGTATTTT.

This clone came up once. The chain recombines TRBV3-1 (or the pseudogene TRBV3-2) with TRBJ2-7; D gene ambiguous. This CDR3 comprises 13 residues. The germline CDR1 and CDR2 sequences are LGHDT and YNNKEL (reference sequence). Deletions cut 0 bases from V and 9 bases from J, with 12 bases between. The CDR3 spells CASSQDLISRQYF. Written as DNA, the CDR3 is TGTGCCAGCAGCCAAGATCTCATCAGCCGGCAGTACTTC.

The chain combines TRBV6-5 with TRBJ2-5; D is unresolved. The germline V and J ends were trimmed by 1 base and 2 bases, with 2 bases remaining between them. The CDR3 extends over 12 amino acids. Germline values: CDR1 MNHEY, CDR2 SVGAGI. As DNA, the CDR3 is TGTGCCAGCAGTTACTTACAAGAGACCCAGTACTTC. Its translation is CASSYLQETQYF.

This sequence joins TRBV11-3 and TRBJ2-7; TRBD2 is a possible D gene (6 bases). Trimming removed 5 bases from V and 7 bases from J, with 15 bases in between. CDR1 SGHNT and CDR2 YENEEA come from the germline V gene. The CDR3 totals 13 residues. This CDR3 is CASSQDPRGEQYF. The CDR3 nucleotides read TGTGCCAGCAGCCAGGACCCCCGGGGGGAGCAGTACTTC.

V gene TRBV27 combines with J gene TRBJ2-7, with D possibly called TRBD1 or TRBD2 (5 bases each). Per the germline V gene, CDR1 is MNHEY and CDR2 is SMNVEV (reference sequence). Between the trimmed V and J ends, which lost 6 bases and 5 bases, there was a span of 17 bases. The CDR3 extends over 14 amino acids. Written as DNA, the CDR3 is TGTGCCAGCAGCCGGGACCAAAAGTGGAACGAGCAGTACTTC. It encodes CASSRDQKWNEQYF.

The chain has TRBV5-1 and TRBJ1-2; D possibly corresponds to TRBD1 (6 bases). CDR1 and CDR2 (germline): SGHRS, YFSETQ. The V and J ends lost 4 bases and 4 bases respectively, with 20 bases between them. There are 16 residues in the CDR3. Here the CDR3 DNA reads TGCGCCAGCAGCCAGGCGCTGGGGGCACGGTCCTATGGCTACACCTTC. Its protein is CASSQALGARSYGYTF.

The chain carries TRBV19 and TRBJ1-5, with D unresolved. There are 15 residues in the CDR3. Germline values: CDR1 LNHDA, CDR2 SQIVND (reference sequence). V shed 1 base and J shed 7 bases, with 14 bases lying between them. The CDR3 here is CASSIVEGSGQPQHF. As DNA, the CDR3 is TGTGCCAGTAGTATAGTTGAGGGTTCGGGCCAGCCCCAGCATTTT.

The chain is built from TRBV9 and TRBJ2-2; D might be TRBD2 (7 bases). This CDR3 contains 17 residues. Germline CDR1 reads SGDLS; CDR2 reads YYNGEE. Trimming cost V 3 bases and J 5 bases, with 20 bases left between them. The CDR3 DNA reads as TGTGCCAGCAGCGCCACGTCCCGGGGGGCGAGTACCGGGGAGCTGTTTTTT. It translates to CASSATSRGASTGELFF.

The J gene is TRBJ1-6, the V gene TRBV6-5; no firm D call. The germline V gene has CDR1 MNHEY and CDR2 SVGAGI. CDR3 length: 14 residues. Trimming took 4 bases from V and 10 from J, leaving 14 bases between them. CDR3 amino acids: CASSSPHLGSPLHF. DNA of the CDR3: TGTGCCAGCAGTTCGCCCCATCTAGGGTCACCCCTCCACTTT.

The rearrangement links TRBV11-2 to TRBJ2-5; no clear D. The CDR3 is 14 residues long. V lost 4 bases and J 1 base, leaving 10 bases between the germline ends. Germline CDR1 SGHAT, CDR2 FQNNGV. The CDR3 here is CASSSSRVQETQYF. In DNA form, the CDR3 reads TGTGCCAGCAGCTCCTCCCGGGTCCAAGAGACCCAGTACTTC. The variable domain in full, completed from reference TRBV11-2 and TRBJ2-5, reads EAGVAQSPRYKIIEKRQSVAFWCNPISGHATLYWYQQILGQGPKLLIQFQNNGVVDDSQLPKDRFSAERLKGVDSTLKIQPAKLEDSAVYLCASSSSRVQETQYFGPGTRLLVL.

The chain couples TRBV23-1 to TRBJ1-1, with D unresolved. TRBV23-1 is treated as an ORF (open reading frame) with a function not yet certain. The V end was cut by 0 bases, the J end by 1 base, with 6 bases between. The CDR3 consists of 14 residues. CDR3 bases: TGCGCCAGCAGTCAATCGGAGGGGAACACTGAAGCTTTCTTT. Amino acids: CASSQSEGNTEAFF.